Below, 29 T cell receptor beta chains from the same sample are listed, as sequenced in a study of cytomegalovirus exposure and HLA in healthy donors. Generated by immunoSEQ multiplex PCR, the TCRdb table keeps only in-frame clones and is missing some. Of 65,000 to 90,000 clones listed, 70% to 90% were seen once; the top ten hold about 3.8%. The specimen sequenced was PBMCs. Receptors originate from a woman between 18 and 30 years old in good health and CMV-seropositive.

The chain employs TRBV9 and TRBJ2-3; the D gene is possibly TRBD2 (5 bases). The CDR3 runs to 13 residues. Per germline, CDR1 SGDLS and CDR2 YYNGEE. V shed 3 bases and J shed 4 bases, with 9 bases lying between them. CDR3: CASSGEPADTQYF. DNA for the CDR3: TGTGCCAGCAGCGGGGAGCCGGCAGATACGCAGTATTTT.

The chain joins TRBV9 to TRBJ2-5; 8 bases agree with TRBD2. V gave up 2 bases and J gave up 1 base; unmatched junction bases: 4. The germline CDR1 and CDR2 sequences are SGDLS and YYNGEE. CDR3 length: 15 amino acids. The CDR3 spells CASSVGGGLQETQYF. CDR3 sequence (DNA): TGTGCCAGCAGCGTCGGGGGGGGACTCCAAGAGACCCAGTACTTC. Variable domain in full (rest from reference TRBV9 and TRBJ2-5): DSGVTQTPKHLITATGQRVTLRCSPRSGDLSVYWYQQSLDQGLQFLIQYYNGEERAKGNILERFSAQQFPDLHSELNLSSLELGDSALYFCASSVGGGLQETQYFGPGTRLLVL.

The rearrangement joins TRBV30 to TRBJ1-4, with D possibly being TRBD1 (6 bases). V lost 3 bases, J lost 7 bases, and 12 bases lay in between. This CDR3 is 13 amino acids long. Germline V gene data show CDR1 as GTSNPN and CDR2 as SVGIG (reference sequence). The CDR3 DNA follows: TGTGCCTGGAGCCGGCAGGGGAGTGAAAAACTGTTTTTT. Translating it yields CAWSRQGSEKLFF.

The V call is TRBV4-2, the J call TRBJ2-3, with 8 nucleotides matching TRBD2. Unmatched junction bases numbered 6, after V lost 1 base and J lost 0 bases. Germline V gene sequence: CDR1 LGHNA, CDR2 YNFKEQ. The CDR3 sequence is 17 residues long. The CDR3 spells CASSQAGAGASTDTQYF. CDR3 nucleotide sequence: TGTGCCAGCAGCCAAGCAGGAGCGGGGGCTAGCACAGATACGCAGTATTTT.

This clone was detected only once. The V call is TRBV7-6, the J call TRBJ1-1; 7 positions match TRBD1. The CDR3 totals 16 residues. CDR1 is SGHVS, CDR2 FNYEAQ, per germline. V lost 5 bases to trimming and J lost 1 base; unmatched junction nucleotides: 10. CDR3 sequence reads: CASSRGQTFGNTEAFF. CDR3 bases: TGTGCCAGCAGCCGGGGACAGACCTTTGGGAACACTGAAGCTTTCTTT. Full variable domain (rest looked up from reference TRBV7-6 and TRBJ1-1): GAGVSQSPRYKVTKRGQDVALRCDPISGHVSLYWYRQALGQGPEFLTYFNYEAQQDKSGLPNDRFSAERPEGSISTLTIQRTEQRDSAMYRCASSRGQTFGNTEAFFGQGTRLTVV.

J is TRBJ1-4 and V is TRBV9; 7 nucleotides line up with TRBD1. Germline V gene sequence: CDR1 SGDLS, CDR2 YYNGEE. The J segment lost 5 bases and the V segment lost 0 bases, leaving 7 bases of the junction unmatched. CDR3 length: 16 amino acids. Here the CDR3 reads CASSVGETGRNEKLFF. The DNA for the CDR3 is TGTGCCAGCAGCGTAGGGGAGACAGGGAGGAATGAAAAACTGTTTTTT.

CDR3 region: CASSSSNYEQYF. CDR3 DNA sequence: TGTGCCAGCAGCTCGTCTAACTACGAGCAGTACTTC. The chain employs TRBV28 and TRBJ2-7; unclear D gene. Trimming removed 6 bases at V and 3 bases at J, with 9 bases between. Germline CDR1 and CDR2: MDHEN and SYDVKM. CDR3 length: 12 residues.

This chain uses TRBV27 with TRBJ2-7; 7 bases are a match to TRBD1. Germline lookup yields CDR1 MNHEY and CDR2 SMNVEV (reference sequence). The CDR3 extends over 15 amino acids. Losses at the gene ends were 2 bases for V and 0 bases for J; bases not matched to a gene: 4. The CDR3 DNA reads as TGTGCCAGCAGTTTAGGGGGACAGAACTCCTACGAGCAGTACTTC. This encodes CASSLGGQNSYEQYF.

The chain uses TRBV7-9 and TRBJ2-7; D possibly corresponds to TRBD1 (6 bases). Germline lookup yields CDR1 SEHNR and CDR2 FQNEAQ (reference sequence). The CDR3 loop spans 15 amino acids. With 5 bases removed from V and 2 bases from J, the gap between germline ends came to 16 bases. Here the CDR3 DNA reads TGTGCCAGCAGCCTAAGGTCCCAGGGGCCCTACGAGCAGTACTTC. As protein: CASSLRSQGPYEQYF.

The CDR3 here is CASNPSPFDEQFF. The CDR3, as DNA: TGTGCCAGCAACCCGAGCCCGTTCGATGAGCAGTTCTTC. The chain employs TRBV28 and TRBJ2-1, with D uncertain. Trimming removed 7 bases from V and 8 bases from J, with 15 bases in between. CDR1 is MDHEN, CDR2 SYDVKM, per germline. The CDR3 totals 13 residues.

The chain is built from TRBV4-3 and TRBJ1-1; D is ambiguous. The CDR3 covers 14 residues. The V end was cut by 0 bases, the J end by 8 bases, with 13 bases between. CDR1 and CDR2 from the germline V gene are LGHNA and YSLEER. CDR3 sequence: CASSQDARGSEAFF. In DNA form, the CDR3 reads TGCGCCAGCAGCCAAGACGCCCGGGGATCAGAAGCTTTCTTT.

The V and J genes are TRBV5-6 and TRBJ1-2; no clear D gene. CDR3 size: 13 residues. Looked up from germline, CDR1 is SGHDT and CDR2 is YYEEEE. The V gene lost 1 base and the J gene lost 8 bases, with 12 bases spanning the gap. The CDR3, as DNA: TGTGCCAGCAGCTTGTCTACAGTCGACGGCTACACCTTC. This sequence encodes CASSLSTVDGYTF.

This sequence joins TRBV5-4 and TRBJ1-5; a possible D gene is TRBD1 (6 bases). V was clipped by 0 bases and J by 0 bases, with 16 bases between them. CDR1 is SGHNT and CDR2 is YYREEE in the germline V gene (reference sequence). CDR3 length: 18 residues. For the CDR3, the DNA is TGTGCCAGCAGCTTGGGACAGGCAGGGCAATATAGCAATCAGCCCCAGCATTTT. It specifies CASSLGQAGQYSNQPQHF. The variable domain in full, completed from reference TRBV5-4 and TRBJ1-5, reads ETGVTQSPTHLIKTRGQQVTLRCSSQSGHNTVSWYQQALGQGPQFIFQYYREEENGRGNFPPRFSGLQFPNYSSELNVNALELDDSALYLCASSLGQAGQYSNQPQHFGDGTRLSIL.

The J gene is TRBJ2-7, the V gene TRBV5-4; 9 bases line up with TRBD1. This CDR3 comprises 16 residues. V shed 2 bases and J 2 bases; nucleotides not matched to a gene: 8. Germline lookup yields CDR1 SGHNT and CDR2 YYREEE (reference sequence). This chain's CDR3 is CASSFVRQGGTYEQYF. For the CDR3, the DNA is TGTGCCAGCAGCTTCGTAAGACAGGGGGGTACCTACGAGCAGTACTTC.

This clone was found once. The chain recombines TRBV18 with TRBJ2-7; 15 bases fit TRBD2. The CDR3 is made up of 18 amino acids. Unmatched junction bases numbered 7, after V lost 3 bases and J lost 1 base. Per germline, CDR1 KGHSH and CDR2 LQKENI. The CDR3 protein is CASSPLGLAGGPSYEQYF. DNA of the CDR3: TGTGCCAGCTCACCGTTAGGACTAGCGGGGGGGCCGTCCTACGAGCAGTACTTC.

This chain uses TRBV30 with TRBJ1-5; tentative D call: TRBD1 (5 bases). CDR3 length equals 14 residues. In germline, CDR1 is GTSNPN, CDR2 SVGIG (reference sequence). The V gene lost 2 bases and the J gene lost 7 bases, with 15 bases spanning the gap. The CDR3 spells CAWSLGGNGQPQHF. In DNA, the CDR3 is TGTGCCTGGAGTCTGGGGGGTAATGGACAGCCCCAGCATTTT.

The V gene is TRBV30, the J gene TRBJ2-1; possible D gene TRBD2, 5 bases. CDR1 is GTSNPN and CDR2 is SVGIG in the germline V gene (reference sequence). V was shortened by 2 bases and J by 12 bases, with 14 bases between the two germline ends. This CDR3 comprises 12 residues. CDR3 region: CAWSPLEAGQFF. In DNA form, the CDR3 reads TGTGCCTGGAGTCCCCTGGAGGCGGGGCAGTTCTTC.

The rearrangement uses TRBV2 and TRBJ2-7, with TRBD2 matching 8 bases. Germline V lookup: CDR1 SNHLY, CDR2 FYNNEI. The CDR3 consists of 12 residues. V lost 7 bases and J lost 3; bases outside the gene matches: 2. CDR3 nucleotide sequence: TGTGCCAGCACCGGGACTAGCTACGAGCAGTACTTC. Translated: CASTGTSYEQYF.

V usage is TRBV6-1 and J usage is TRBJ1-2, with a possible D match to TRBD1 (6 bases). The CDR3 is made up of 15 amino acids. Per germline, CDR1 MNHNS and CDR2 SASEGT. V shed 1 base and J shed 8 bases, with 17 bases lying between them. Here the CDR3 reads CASSEGAAGVDGYTF. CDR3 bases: TGTGCCAGCAGTGAAGGGGCGGCAGGGGTCGACGGCTACACCTTC.

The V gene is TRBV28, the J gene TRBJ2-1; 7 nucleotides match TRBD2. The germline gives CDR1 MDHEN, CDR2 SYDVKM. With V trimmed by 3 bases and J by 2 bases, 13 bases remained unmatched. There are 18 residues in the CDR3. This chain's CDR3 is CASSFRGTGTTPYNEQFF. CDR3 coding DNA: TGTGCCAGCAGTTTTCGGGGCACGGGGACTACACCCTACAATGAGCAGTTCTTC.

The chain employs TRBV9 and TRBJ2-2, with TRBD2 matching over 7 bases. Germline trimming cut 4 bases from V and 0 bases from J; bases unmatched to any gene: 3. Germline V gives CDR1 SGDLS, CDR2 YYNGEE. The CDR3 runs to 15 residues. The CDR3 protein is CASSILASNTGELFF. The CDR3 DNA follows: TGTGCCAGCAGCATACTAGCGTCGAACACCGGGGAGCTGTTTTTT.

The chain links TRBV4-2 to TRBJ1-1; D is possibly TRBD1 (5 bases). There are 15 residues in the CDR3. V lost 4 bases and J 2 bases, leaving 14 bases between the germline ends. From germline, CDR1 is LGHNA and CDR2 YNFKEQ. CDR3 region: CASSLTGSGNTEAFF. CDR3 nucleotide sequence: TGTGCCAGCAGCCTTACAGGTTCTGGTAACACTGAAGCTTTCTTT.

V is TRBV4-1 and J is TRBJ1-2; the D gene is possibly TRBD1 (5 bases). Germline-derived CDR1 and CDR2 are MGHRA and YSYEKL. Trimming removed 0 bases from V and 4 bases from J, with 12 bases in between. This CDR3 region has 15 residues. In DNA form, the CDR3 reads TGCGCCAGCAGCCAAGATTCCGGGGGTGGCTATGGCTACACCTTC. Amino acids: CASSQDSGGGYGYTF.

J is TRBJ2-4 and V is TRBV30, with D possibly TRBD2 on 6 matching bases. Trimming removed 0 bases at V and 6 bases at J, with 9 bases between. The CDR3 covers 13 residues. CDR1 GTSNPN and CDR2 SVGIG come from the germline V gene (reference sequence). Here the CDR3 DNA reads TGTGCCTGGAGTGTTTCGGAGGGAAACATTCAGTACTTC. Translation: CAWSVSEGNIQYF.

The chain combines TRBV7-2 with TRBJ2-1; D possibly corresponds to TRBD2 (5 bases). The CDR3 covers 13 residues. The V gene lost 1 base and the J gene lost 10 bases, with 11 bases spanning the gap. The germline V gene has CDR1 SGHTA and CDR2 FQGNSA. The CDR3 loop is CASSLGLASEQFF. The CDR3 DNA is TGTGCCAGCAGCTTAGGGCTGGCTAGCGAGCAGTTCTTC.

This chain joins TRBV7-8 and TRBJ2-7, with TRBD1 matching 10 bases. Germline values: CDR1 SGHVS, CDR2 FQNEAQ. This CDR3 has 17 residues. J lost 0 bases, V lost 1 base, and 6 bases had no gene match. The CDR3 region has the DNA TGTGCCAGCAGCTTAGATAGGGACAGGGGATTCTCCTACGAGCAGTACTTC. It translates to CASSLDRDRGFSYEQYF.

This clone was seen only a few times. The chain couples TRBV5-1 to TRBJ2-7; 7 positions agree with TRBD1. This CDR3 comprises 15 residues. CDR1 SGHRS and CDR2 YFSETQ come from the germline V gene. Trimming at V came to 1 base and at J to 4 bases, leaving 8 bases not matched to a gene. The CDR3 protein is CASSLTGVVGYEQYF. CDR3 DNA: TGCGCCAGCAGCTTGACAGGGGTGGTGGGATACGAGCAGTACTTC.

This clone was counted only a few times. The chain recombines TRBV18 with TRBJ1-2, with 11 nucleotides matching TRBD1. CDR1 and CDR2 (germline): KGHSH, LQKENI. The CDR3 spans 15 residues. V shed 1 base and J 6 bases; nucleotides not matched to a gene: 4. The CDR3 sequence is CASSPQPGQGDGYTF. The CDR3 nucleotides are TGTGCCAGCTCACCACAACCGGGACAGGGGGATGGCTACACCTTC.

CDR3 in DNA: TGTGCCAGCAGCTTAGGGGGCTCTAATGAAAAACTGTTTTTT. It yields the protein CASSLGGSNEKLFF. This chain uses TRBV11-2 with TRBJ1-4, with D perhaps matching TRBD1 (5 bases). With 1 base removed from V and 3 bases from J, the gap between germline ends came to 6 bases. The CDR3 extends over 14 amino acids. CDR1 SGHAT and CDR2 FQNNGV come from the germline V gene.